These 32 T cell receptor beta chains originate from one sample sequenced in a study of T cells in Graves' hyperthyroidism and ophthalmopathy. Template material for amplifying TCR beta CDR3 regions consisted of RNA transcripts. The study used the HTBI primer set for a first-round RT-PCR of the TCR CDR3. A single record per CDR3 protein comes from TCRdb applying MiXCR to the multiplex PCR reads. The profile shows about 590,000 distinct CDR3 sequences, around 16% of them singletons. The sample taken for sequencing was blood. These TCRs come from a woman in her thirties with Graves' hyperthyroidism.

This clonotype was recorded a few times. The chain joins TRBV10-3 to TRBJ2-2; D may be TRBD1 or TRBD2 (6 bases each). V shed 7 bases and J shed 4 bases, with 10 bases lying between them. Germline V gene data show CDR1 as ENHRY and CDR2 as SYGVKD. The CDR3 has 13 amino acids. The CDR3 loop is CAITGAGTGELFF. In nucleotides, the CDR3 is TGTGCCATCACGGGGGCGGGCACCGGGGAGCTGTTTTTT.

This clonotype was observed a handful of times. The CDR3 sequence is CASSPLLPRGRWRNTEAFF. CDR3 in DNA: TGTGCCAGCAGTCCTCTTCTTCCACGGGGACGGTGGAGGAACACTGAAGCTTTCTTT. The rearrangement links TRBV7-9 to TRBJ1-1; tentatively, D is TRBD1 (5 bases). The length of the CDR3 is 19 residues. V was pared by 6 bases and J by 1 base, with 27 bases between. The germline CDR1 and CDR2 sequences are SEHNR and FQNEAQ (reference sequence).

This clonotype was observed many times. V is TRBV6-1 and J is TRBJ2-1, with 10 bases lining up with TRBD2. The V segment lost 5 bases and the J segment 6 bases; nucleotides outside the gene matches: 4. The CDR3 is 14 amino acids. Germline CDR1 is MNHNS and CDR2 is SASEGT. The CDR3 DNA reads TGTGCCAGCAGTTTGGGACTAGCGCGCAATGAGCAGTTCTTC. This codes for CASSLGLARNEQFF.

This clonotype was detected a few times. This chain joins TRBV6-5 and TRBJ2-7; TRBD1 aligns across 8 bases. This CDR3 region has 16 residues. V lost 2 bases and J lost 0; bases outside the gene matches: 6. The germline V gene encodes CDR1 MNHEY and CDR2 SVGAGI. CDR3 in DNA: TGTGCCAGCAGTTACACCCCAGGGGGCGGCTCCTACGAGCAGTACTTC. Translation: CASSYTPGGGSYEQYF.

There are a few counts of this clonotype. The J gene is TRBJ2-3, the V gene TRBV9; D is perhaps TRBD2 (6 bases). V was clipped by 1 base and J by 0 bases, with 12 bases between them. CDR1 and CDR2 from the germline V gene are SGDLS and YYNGEE. CDR3 length equals 16 residues. The CDR3 nucleotides read TGTGCCAGCAGCGTACTCGGGGGACCTAGCACAGATACGCAGTATTTT. It codes for CASSVLGGPSTDTQYF.

The chain couples TRBV5-1 to TRBJ2-1; TRBD2 agrees at 8 bases. Trimming took 4 bases from V and 2 from J; bases not matched to a gene: 8. The germline V gene has CDR1 SGHRS and CDR2 YFSETQ. This CDR3 region has 16 residues. The CDR3 DNA reads as TGCGCCAGCAGCGTACTAGCGGAGGGGCCCTACAATGAGCAGTTCTTC. Encoded protein: CASSVLAEGPYNEQFF.

This clonotype was observed a handful of times. A much larger clone lies a single base off, so this may be a read error. This rearrangement joins TRBV20-1 to TRBJ2-7; TRBD1 matches 9 bases. The ends lost 4 bases at V and 2 bases at J; junction bases unmatched: 3. The length of the CDR3 is 13 residues. The germline CDR1 and CDR2 sequences are DFQATT and SNEGSKA (reference sequence). Written as DNA, the CDR3 is TGCAGTGCTACCGGGACAGGGACCTACGAGCAGTACTTC. This codes for CSATGTGTYEQYF.

The chain recombines TRBV11-2 with TRBJ1-2; D not certain. CDR1 and CDR2 (germline): SGHAT, FQNNGV. The germline V and J ends were trimmed by 7 bases and 8 bases, with 11 bases remaining between them. The CDR3 covers 11 residues. CDR3 amino acids: CASTGSAGYTF. The CDR3 DNA is TGTGCCAGCACAGGTTCTGCAGGCTACACCTTC.

This clonotype was recorded many times. The chain carries TRBV24-1 and TRBJ2-3; 8 bases match TRBD2. The germline V gene encodes CDR1 KGHDR and CDR2 SFDVKD. The CDR3 consists of 16 residues. V trimming: 5 bases; J trimming: 1 base; junction bases outside the gene matches: 7. CDR3 amino acids: CATSAGSGRGTDTQYF. The DNA for the CDR3 is TGTGCCACCAGTGCGGGGAGCGGGAGAGGCACAGATACGCAGTATTTT.

This clonotype occurred many times. CDR3 sequence: CASSQDGAYNEQFF. The CDR3 coding sequence is TGTGCCAGCAGCCAAGACGGGGCGTACAATGAGCAGTTCTTC. This chain connects TRBV3-1 to TRBJ2-1; D possibly matches TRBD1 or TRBD2 (5 bases each). V lost 0 bases and J lost 4, with 7 bases in between. Germline values: CDR1 LGHDT, CDR2 YNNKEL (reference sequence). This CDR3 is built from 14 residues.

This chain uses TRBV5-1 with TRBJ2-5, with 9 bases aligning to TRBD1. The CDR3 sequence is 13 residues long. Germline values: CDR1 SGHRS, CDR2 YFSETQ. V was pared by 6 bases and J by 4 bases, with 4 bases of the junction left unmatched. CDR3 protein: CASTKDRGETQYF. The DNA of the CDR3 is TGCGCCAGCACCAAGGACAGGGGAGAGACCCAGTACTTC. The variable domain in full, with the rest retrieved from reference TRBV5-1 and TRBJ2-5, is KAGVTQTPRYLIKTRGQQVTLSCSPISGHRSVSWYQQTPGQGLQFLFEYFSETQRNKGNFPGRFSGRQFSNSRSEMNVSTLELGDSALYLCASTKDRGETQYFGPGTRLLVL.

The chain employs TRBV11-2 and TRBJ1-1, with 8 bases aligning to TRBD1. This CDR3 is 16 amino acids long. V lost 5 bases, J lost 1 base, and 9 bases stayed unmatched. The germline CDR1 and CDR2 sequences are SGHAT and FQNNGV. This CDR3 is CASSPRTGNSNTEAFF. The CDR3 region has the DNA TGTGCCAGCAGCCCGCGGACAGGGAACTCGAACACTGAAGCTTTCTTT.

There are many counts of this clonotype. The chain has TRBV4-1 and TRBJ2-3; D call uncertain. V dropped 4 bases and J dropped 1 base, with 15 bases sitting between them. The CDR3 has 16 residues. Germline V gene sequence: CDR1 MGHRA, CDR2 YSYEKL. The CDR3 loop reads CASSPSTGRRTDTQYF. The CDR3 nucleotides are TGCGCCAGCAGCCCATCCACCGGACGCCGCACAGATACGCAGTATTTT.

Of note for this clonotype: Being one base from a much bigger clone, this may be a read error. The chain employs TRBV12-3 or TRBV12-4 and TRBJ2-1; TRBD2 agrees at 9 bases. The CDR3 has 16 amino acids. V trimming: 5 bases; J trimming: 3 bases; junction bases outside the gene matches: 8. The CDR3 loop is CASSLRLADVYNEQFF. Here the CDR3 DNA reads TGTGCCAGCAGTCTCCGACTAGCGGACGTCTACAATGAGCAGTTCTTC.

To note about this clonotype: A read error may produce the germline difference seen at one junction end. V usage is TRBV7-7 and J usage is TRBJ1-1; D is undetermined. The CDR3 loop spans 13 amino acids. CDR1 is SSHAT and CDR2 is FNYEAQ in the germline V gene (reference sequence). CDR3 loop: CASSPRLGTEAFF. The CDR3 bases are TGTGCTAGCAGCCCCCGGTTGGGCACTGAAGCTTTCTTT.

J is TRBJ2-3 and V is TRBV29-1; 8 bases line up with TRBD2. This CDR3 comprises 14 residues. CDR1 SQVTM and CDR2 ANQGSEA come from the germline V gene. Unmatched junction bases numbered 6, after V lost 6 bases and J lost 1 base. CDR3 DNA sequence: TGCAGCGTGGAAAGTAGCGGGGGCACAGATACGCAGTATTTT. This translates into CSVESSGGTDTQYF.

A remark on this clonotype: Since a much larger clone is just one base distant, this may be a read error. The chain has TRBV12-3 or TRBV12-4 and TRBJ1-5; perhaps TRBD1 as D (6 bases). The CDR3 sequence is 17 residues long. CDR3 protein: CASSRGTGPFSDQPQHF. The DNA for the CDR3 is TGTGCCAGCAGTAGGGGGACCGGCCCATTTAGCGATCAGCCCCAGCATTTT.

The sample holds many counts of this clonotype. The chain couples TRBV4-2 to TRBJ1-1, with a tentative D call TRBD1 (5 bases). Germline CDR1 reads LGHNA; CDR2 reads YNFKEQ. CDR3 length equals 16 residues. Trimming left V 0 bases short and J 1 base short, with 12 bases between. This CDR3 reads CASSQDEDGTNTEAFF. The CDR3 bases are TGTGCCAGCAGCCAAGATGAGGACGGGACGAACACTGAAGCTTTCTTT.

This clonotype was detected many times. The gene calls are TRBV12-3 or TRBV12-4 and TRBJ1-5; D unresolved. The CDR3 is 13 amino acids. The V end was cut by 5 bases, the J end by 6 bases, with 11 bases between. The CDR3 nucleotides read TGTGCCAGCAGTGGACTCGAGGGTCAGCCCCAGCATTTT. Translation: CASSGLEGQPQHF.

This clonotype was recorded at least ten times. The chain combines TRBV6-5 with TRBJ2-7; D is uncertain. CDR3 size: 17 residues. Germline V gene data show CDR1 as MNHEY and CDR2 as SVGAGI. V lost 0 bases to trimming and J lost 3 bases, with 18 bases between them. The CDR3 loop is CASSYSSVFSSHYEQYF. CDR3 bases: TGTGCCAGCAGTTACTCGAGTGTCTTTTCTTCCCACTACGAGCAGTACTTC.

At least ten counts were recorded for this clonotype. This chain joins TRBV12-3 or TRBV12-4 and TRBJ2-7; 7 positions agree with TRBD2. V trimming: 6 bases; J trimming: 0 bases; junction bases outside the gene matches: 11. The CDR3 spans 16 residues. CDR3 coding DNA: TGTGCCAGCAGCTCACGCGGGGGAATCAGCTCCTACGAGCAGTACTTC. It translates to CASSSRGGISSYEQYF.

This clonotype occurred many times. This chain connects TRBV5-1 to TRBJ2-3; 15 nucleotides match TRBD2. Unmatched junction bases numbered 11, after V lost 4 bases and J lost 2 bases. The CDR3 covers 19 residues. Looked up from germline, CDR1 is SGHRS and CDR2 is YFSETQ. CDR3 protein: CASSRTSGRALITTDTQYF. The CDR3, as DNA: TGCGCCAGCAGCCGGACTAGCGGGAGGGCCTTGATAACCACAGATACGCAGTATTTT.

The table lists this clonotype with a count of one. V usage is TRBV5-1 and J usage is TRBJ1-1; 11 positions match TRBD1. Germline values: CDR1 SGHRS, CDR2 YFSETQ. J lost 4 bases, V lost 3 bases, and 5 bases had no gene match. The CDR3 sequence is 15 residues long. Written as DNA, the CDR3 is TGCGCCAGCAGCTGGACAGGGGGCCGGGTCACTGAAGCTTTCTTT. This encodes CASSWTGGRVTEAFF.

This clonotype was picked up many times. The chain combines TRBV6-1 with TRBJ1-1; D perhaps matches TRBD1 (6 bases). CDR3 size: 14 residues. CDR1 and CDR2 (germline): MNHNS, SASEGT. The V gene lost 2 bases and the J gene lost 5 bases, with 12 bases spanning the gap. CDR3 in amino acids: CASSENRGRTEAFF. For the CDR3, the DNA is TGTGCCAGCAGTGAAAATCGGGGGCGAACTGAAGCTTTCTTT.

This clonotype came up once. Since a much larger clone is just one base distant, this may be a read error. The chain employs TRBV10-1 and TRBJ2-1; D remains ambiguous. The CDR3 consists of 14 residues. V lost 6 bases and J lost 9, with 18 bases in between. Germline CDR1 reads WNHNN; CDR2 reads SYGVQD (reference sequence). The CDR3 spells CASSPRTRTAEQFF. The CDR3 region has the DNA TGCGCCAGCAGCCCAAGGACCCGAACCGCTGAGCAGTTCTTC.

The chain joins TRBV20-1 to TRBJ2-7, with TRBD1 as a possible D gene (5 bases). From germline, CDR1 is DFQATT and CDR2 SNEGSKA (reference sequence). The CDR3 spans 16 residues. With 0 bases removed from V and 0 bases from J, the gap between germline ends came to 15 bases. The CDR3 coding sequence is TGCAGTGCTAGAGATCTAGTGCAGGGTCTCTCCTACGAGCAGTACTTC. This sequence encodes CSARDLVQGLSYEQYF.

This clonotype was detected ten times or more. The V gene is TRBV7-2, the J gene TRBJ2-1; 8 bases align to TRBD2. The germline V gene encodes CDR1 SGHTA and CDR2 FQGNSA. CDR3 length equals 15 residues. With 8 bases clipped from V and 11 bases from J, the junction kept 17 bases outside the gene matches. The CDR3 DNA sequence: TGTGCCAGCGACTCGACGGGACTAGAGGCCGGAAAGCAGTTCTTC. This sequence encodes CASDSTGLEAGKQFF.

The V call is TRBV20-1, the J call TRBJ1-5; the D gene is possibly TRBD1 (5 bases). Germline loops: CDR1 DFQATT, CDR2 SNEGSKA (reference sequence). V lost 6 bases and J lost 3, with 18 bases in between. The CDR3 consists of 15 residues. The CDR3 protein is CSAQPPGVNNQPQHF. The CDR3 DNA reads TGCAGTGCCCAACCCCCGGGGGTGAACAATCAGCCCCAGCATTTT.

The J gene is TRBJ2-3, the V gene TRBV30; TRBD1 aligns across 9 bases. CDR1 and CDR2 from the germline V gene are GTSNPN and SVGIG (reference sequence). V lost 5 bases and J lost 2; bases outside the gene matches: 8. This CDR3 spans 15 amino acids. DNA for the CDR3: TGTGCCTGGGGAACCGGGACAGGGAACACAGATACGCAGTATTTT. As protein: CAWGTGTGNTDTQYF.

The genes are TRBV19 and TRBJ2-2; D might be TRBD1 (6 bases). Germline V gene data show CDR1 as LNHDA and CDR2 as SQIVND (reference sequence). This CDR3 comprises 15 residues. Trimming cost V 5 bases and J 4 bases, with 14 bases left between them. The CDR3 loop is CASSANRVGTGELFF. CDR3 sequence (DNA): TGTGCCAGTAGTGCAAACAGGGTCGGCACCGGGGAGCTGTTTTTT. Full variable domain (remainder filled in from reference TRBV19 and TRBJ2-2): DGGITQSPKYLFRKEGQNVTLSCEQNLNHDAMYWYRQDPGQGLRLIYYSQIVNDFQKGDIAEGYSVSREKKESFPLTVTSAQKNPTAFYLCASSANRVGTGELFFGEGSRLTVL.

This rearrangement joins TRBV6-7 to TRBJ2-7; D might be TRBD1 (6 bases). TRBV6-7 is an open reading frame, and its role is uncertain. This CDR3 comprises 16 residues. V was shortened by 0 bases and J by 0 bases, with 12 bases between the two germline ends. The CDR3 coding sequence is TGTGCCAGCAGTTACTCTGACAGGTTTAGCTCCTACGAGCAGTACTTC. Translated: CASSYSDRFSSYEQYF.

This clonotype was seen at least ten times. The chain links TRBV12-3 or TRBV12-4 to TRBJ2-2; D is possibly TRBD2 (5 bases). The CDR3 is made up of 14 amino acids. Trimming pared 2 bases from V and 5 bases from J, leaving 9 bases between. The CDR3 is CASSLTGLTGELFF. In DNA form, the CDR3 reads TGTGCCAGCAGTTTAACTGGACTTACCGGGGAGCTGTTTTTT.